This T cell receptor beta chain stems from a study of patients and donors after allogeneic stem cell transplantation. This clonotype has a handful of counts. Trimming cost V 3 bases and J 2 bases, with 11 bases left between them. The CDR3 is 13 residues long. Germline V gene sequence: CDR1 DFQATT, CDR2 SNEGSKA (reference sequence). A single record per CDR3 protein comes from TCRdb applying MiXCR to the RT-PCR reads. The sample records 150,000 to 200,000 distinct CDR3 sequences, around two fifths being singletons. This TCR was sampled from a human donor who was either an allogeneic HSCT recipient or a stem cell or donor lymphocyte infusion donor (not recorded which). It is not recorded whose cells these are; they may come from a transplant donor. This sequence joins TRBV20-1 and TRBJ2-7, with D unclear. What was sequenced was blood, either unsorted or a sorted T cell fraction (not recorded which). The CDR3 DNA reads TGCAGTGCTAGTCGTCCAGCGACCTACGAGCAGTACTTC. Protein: CSASRPATYEQYF.